What follows is one TCR beta chain and its context. Its cognate antigen is unknown. This is likely a read error, given that the CDR3 carries no conserved phenylalanine or tryptophan at its end. This specimen comes from a study of T-cell memory formation after mild COVID-19. Notes on the study in general: Clonal second-wave expansions that peaked on day 37 had unconfirmed SARS-CoV-2 specificity. Contracting CD4+ clones lay largely in CM and EM, with CD8+ ones residing in EMRA.

Each CDR3 protein is one row after TCRdb ran MiXCR on the 5' RACE reads. This sample has 35,000 to 50,000 distinct CDR3 sequences, with 5% to 7% found just once. The V gene's germline CDR1 is LGHDT and CDR2 YNNKEL (reference sequence). The CDR3 consists of 17 residues. This sequence originates from an adult who had mild COVID-19 (a few samples of this study predate the infection). Cell type and time point are not known. Sample: PBMCs or a T cell subset sorted from them (not recorded which). The chain has TRBV3-1 and TRBJ2-4; possibly TRBD1 for D (6 bases). The DNA for the CDR3 is TGTGACAGCAGCCAAGATGTTAGGACAGACCTACCAAACATTCAGTACTTA. It yields the protein CDSSQDVRTDLPNIQYL.